This T cell receptor beta chain emerged from a study of blood T cell repertoires in COVID-19. Recovery meant two consecutive negative NP/OP PCR tests, professional clearance, or resolved symptoms. Clones were read by immunoSEQ multiplex PCR, and TCRdb kept only the in-frame ones, dropping some. The sample has over 200,000 clones; about 85% are singletons. The TCR originated in a man aged 25-45 years who had recovered from COVID-19. Sequenced input: PBMCs or T cells enriched from blood (not recorded which).

CDR3: CASSSNDRNTEAFF. In DNA form, the CDR3 reads TGTGCCAGCAGCTCTAACGACAGGAACACTGAAGCTTTCTTT. This chain uses TRBV5-4 with TRBJ1-1; tentative D call: TRBD1 (5 bases). The ends were cut back, 3 bases at V and 1 base at J, with 10 bases in the middle. CDR1 SGHNT and CDR2 YYREEE come from the germline V gene (reference sequence). This CDR3 has 14 residues.